The T cell receptor (beta chain) under discussion was sequenced for a study of technical replicates of blood from a few donors (dated by TCRdb to 2016 to 2017). Comment on this clone: It lacks a known antigen. The record has no base qualities; no much larger clone is one base away.

The germline V gene sets CDR1 to MDHEN and CDR2 to SYDVKM. After removal of 8 bases from V and 3 bases from J, the junction retains 4 bases not matched to a gene. Measured from the cysteine to the phenylalanine, the CDR3 is 14 residues long. The only DNA kept is the CDR3, 42 bases in frame from the first base. The library was built by means of the immunoSEQ multiplex PCR assay. What TCRdb holds here is the immuneACCESS table cut down to in-frame rearrangements. Part of the clones is not present; checked against another copy, under half of the missing clones reflect an unresolved V gene, and the others are unexplained. Counted in this sample were around 92,000 clones; approximately 96% of them appeared once. Jointly, the top ten make up roughly 0.2% of the sample.

Sequencing was carried out using T cells isolated from PBMCs. Here the chain combines TRBV28 and TRBJ2-1, with TRBD1 identical over 10 junction bases. The sequence was obtained from a human donor in good health. The DNA sequence is as follows: TGTGCCAGCGAAGGGACAGGGGACTACAATGAGCAGTTCTTC. It encodes CASEGTGDYNEQFF.